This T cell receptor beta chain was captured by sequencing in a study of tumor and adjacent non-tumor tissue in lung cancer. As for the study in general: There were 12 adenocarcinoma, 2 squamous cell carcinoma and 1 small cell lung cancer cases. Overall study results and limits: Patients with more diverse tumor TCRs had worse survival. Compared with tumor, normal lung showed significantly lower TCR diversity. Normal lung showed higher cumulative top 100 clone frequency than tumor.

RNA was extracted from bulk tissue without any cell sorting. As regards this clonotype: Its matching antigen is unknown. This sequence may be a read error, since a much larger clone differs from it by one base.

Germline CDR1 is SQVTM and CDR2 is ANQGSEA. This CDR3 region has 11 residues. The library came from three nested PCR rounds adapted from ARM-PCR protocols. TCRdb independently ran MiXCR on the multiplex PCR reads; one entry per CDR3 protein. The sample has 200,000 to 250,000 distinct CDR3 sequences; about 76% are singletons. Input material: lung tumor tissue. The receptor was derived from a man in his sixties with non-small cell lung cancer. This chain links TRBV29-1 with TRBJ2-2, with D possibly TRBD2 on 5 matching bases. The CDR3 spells CSVGNSGELFF. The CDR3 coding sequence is TGCAGCGTCGGGAACAGCGGGGAGCTGTTTTTT.